Listed below are T cell receptor beta chains from one sample, sequenced in a study of prognosis after radiotherapy for stage I lung cancer. MiXCR, applied by TCRdb to the multiplex PCR reads, yields one record per CDR3 protein. This table has over 20,000 distinct CDR3 sequences, about 37% appearing once. The specimen comprised PBMCs, sampled before or after stereotactic body radiation therapy (not recorded which). The receptors stem from a donor over 45 with non-small cell lung cancer. Each CDR3 is given with its conserved first and last residue. The order of the fields is J gene, V gene, CDR3 protein.

TRBJ2-5,TRBV24-1,CATSGGPAETQYF
TRBJ1-2,TRBV7-3,CASSLAPGTQGGYGYTF
TRBJ1-3,TRBV25-1,CASSDTGDLNTIYF
TRBJ2-5,TRBV7-2,CASSFMGAVAGGGETQYF
TRBJ1-1,TRBV7-9,CASSFGTDTEAFF
TRBJ2-7,TRBV20-1,CSAREAGHGYEQYF
TRBJ1-1,TRBV4-3,CASRRGGEAFF
TRBJ2-1,TRBV6-2/TRBV6-3,CASSQTSGVYNEQFF
TRBJ2-3,TRBV5-1,CASSLYPSGLDTQYF
TRBJ1-6,TRBV30,CAWSGNGDSPLHF
TRBJ1-2,TRBV6-9,CASSYASNYGYTF
TRBJ2-3,TRBV11-3,CASSYNLKLAAADTQYF
TRBJ2-3,TRBV7-9,CASSLLASGIGKDTQYF
-,TRBV28,CASTTGGGAYNEQFF
TRBJ2-7,TRBV19,CASSLDTTTYEQYF
TRBJ2-2,TRBV11-2,CASSSQGSNTGELFF
TRBJ2-1,TRBV6-2/TRBV6-3,CASRGGVAGPGEQFF
TRBJ2-3,TRBV28,CASSHRNTDTQYF
TRBJ2-1,TRBV29-1,CSVRLNEQLF
TRBJ2-7,TRBV12-3/TRBV12-4,CASRGTTEQYF
TRBJ1-5,TRBV24-1,CATSLQINVGPQHF
TRBJ2-5,TRBV5-4,CASSLPPAGAQETQYF
TRBJ1-1,TRBV3-1,CASSKSENTEAFF
TRBJ1-5,TRBV4-1,CASSQFGGSNQPQHF
TRBJ2-7,TRBV28,CASGESGRAHEQYF
TRBJ1-2,TRBV3-1,CASSRGQTNYGYTF
TRBJ2-3,TRBV11-2,CASNLTPDTQYF